A single sample gave rise to the 6 T cell receptor beta chains below, sequenced in a study of blood T cell repertoires in COVID-19. Assay: immunoSEQ multiplex PCR; the TCRdb copy retains only in-frame clones and omits some. The table lists roughly 80,000 clones, about nine tenths of them singletons. The sequenced sample consisted of peripheral blood. The receptors derive from a human donor in a cohort sampled during active COVID-19.

J is TRBJ2-1 and V is TRBV29-1; TRBD2 agrees at 8 bases. Germline values: CDR1 SQVTM, CDR2 ANQGSEA. Germline trimming cut 6 bases from V and 0 bases from J; bases unmatched to any gene: 7. This CDR3 contains 15 residues. CDR3 in DNA: TGCAGCGTAGTTACCGGGACTAGCTCCTACAATGAGCAGTTCTTC. This encodes CSVVTGTSSYNEQFF.

The chain couples TRBV11-1 to TRBJ1-2; 8 bases fit TRBD1. The length of the CDR3 is 14 residues. Trimming took 4 bases from V and 7 from J; bases not matched to a gene: 8. Germline loops: CDR1 SGHAT, CDR2 FQDESV (reference sequence). The CDR3 DNA reads as TGTGCCAGCAGCTCGCAGGGGGCTTTTAGTGGCTACACCTTC. Its protein is CASSSQGAFSGYTF.

This chain connects TRBV5-1 to TRBJ2-7, with D perhaps matching TRBD1 (5 bases). In germline, CDR1 is SGHRS, CDR2 YFSETQ. The CDR3 totals 14 residues. Deletions cut 6 bases from V and 0 bases from J, with 13 bases between. DNA for the CDR3: TGCGCCAGCAAAACTCGGACACTCTCCTACGAGCAGTACTTC. Residues: CASKTRTLSYEQYF.

The J gene is TRBJ1-5, the V gene TRBV19; D possibly corresponds to TRBD1 (5 bases). Trimming stripped 6 bases from V and 0 bases from J, with 15 bases between. The germline gives CDR1 LNHDA, CDR2 SQIVND (reference sequence). The CDR3 covers 16 residues. CDR3 nucleotides: TGTGCCAGTAGCCTCCGACAGTCCCATAGCAATCAGCCCCAGCATTTT. Protein sequence: CASSLRQSHSNQPQHF.

The chain carries TRBV2 and TRBJ1-1, with 7 bases lining up with TRBD1. V was clipped by 6 bases and J by 5 bases; unmatched bases: 3. The CDR3 is 12 amino acids. CDR1 is SNHLY, CDR2 FYNNEI, per germline. As DNA, the CDR3 is TGTGCCAGCAGACAGGGGCGGACTGAAGCTTTCTTT. Translating gives CASRQGRTEAFF.

The chain combines TRBV5-1 with TRBJ1-4, with D perhaps TRBD1 (5 bases). CDR3 length equals 12 residues. Germline lookup yields CDR1 SGHRS and CDR2 YFSETQ. Trimming removed 5 bases from V and 8 bases from J, with 10 bases in between. The CDR3 nucleotides are TGCGCCAGCAGGGACGGGGGGGAAAAACTGTTTTTT. This encodes CASRDGGEKLFF. Together with reference TRBV5-1 and TRBJ1-4, the CDR3 gives the full variable domain: KAGVTQTPRYLIKTRGQQVTLSCSPISGHRSVSWYQQTPGQGLQFLFEYFSETQRNKGNFPGRFSGRQFSNSRSEMNVSTLELGDSALYLCASRDGGEKLFFGSGTQLSVL.